This T cell receptor beta chain is from a study of blood T cell repertoires in COVID-19. This clone has just one count. The trim removed 0 bases at V and 3 bases at J, leaving 4 bases unmatched. The CDR3 sequence is 15 residues long. Germline V gene sequence: CDR1 MGHRA, CDR2 YSYEKL. As originally analysed: Amplification of reference gene primers provided the estimated nucleated cell counts. The data were produced by immunoSEQ multiplex PCR, yet TCRdb's version contains in-frame clones alone and is incomplete. V and J calls and clone size are given by that table; D and trimming were obtained from the DNA. The sample carries some 70,000 clones, roughly four fifths recorded once.

This clonotype was obtained from a woman aged 60-75 years with acute or convalescent COVID-19. V gene TRBV4-1 combines with J gene TRBJ1-2, with 7 positions matching TRBD1. Sequenced input: peripheral blood. The CDR3 protein is CASSQDPGTDYGYTF. CDR3 DNA: TGCGCCAGCAGCCAAGATCCCGGGACAGACTATGGCTACACCTTC.